Presented here are 2 T cell receptor beta chains from one specimen sequenced in a study of neurological immune-mediated disorders. TCRdb recomputed calls from the 5' RACE reads with MiXCR, one row per CDR3 protein. The table lists tens of thousands of distinct CDR3 sequences, around 7.2% of them singletons. Input material: CD4+ T cells from blood. The receptors derive from a man in his fifties or sixties in good health.

This clonotype was observed many times. For the CDR3, the DNA is TGCAGTGCTAGAGATTCCGGGTTGGGGGGGCAGGTTCAGCCCCAGCATTTT. Amino acid sequence: CSARDSGLGGQVQPQHF. This chain joins TRBV20-1 and TRBJ1-5; D might be TRBD1 (6 bases). V gave up 0 bases and J gave up 6 bases, with 21 bases separating them. Germline V gene sequence: CDR1 DFQATT, CDR2 SNEGSKA (reference sequence). The CDR3 spans 17 residues.

This clonotype was picked up many times. The chain links TRBV18 to TRBJ2-7, with D possibly being TRBD1 or TRBD2 (5 bases each). CDR1 KGHSH and CDR2 LQKENI come from the germline V gene. The V end was cut by 0 bases, the J end by 0 bases, with 12 bases between. This CDR3 comprises 16 residues. DNA for the CDR3: TGTGCCAGCTCACCACCTAAGGGGACGAGCTCCTACGAGCAGTACTTC. It yields the protein CASSPPKGTSSYEQYF.